The text below deals with one T cell receptor (beta chain). In its sample, this clone was seen a few times. Its antigen is not yet known. Qualities for individual bases were not recorded, and no much larger clone is one base off. The treatment or condition label, as the study defines it: oral pan-JAK inhibitor, 5-10 mg twice daily. Lesional scalp punch biopsies and peripheral blood were collected from alopecia areata patients. PBMCs were separated by density centrifugation and stained for CD3, CD4 and CD8, after which CD4+ and CD8+ T cells were sorted on a FACSAria. These data come from a study of CD8+ T cells in alopecia areata (dated by TCRdb to the late 2010s). In the study overall: Treated patients were enrolled in an open-label pilot trial of oral tofacitinib, 5 to 10 mg twice daily, for moderate-to-severe alopecia areata. The RNA source kit depended on sample type: the PAXgene miRNA kit for fixed scalp, the miRNeasy kit for PBMCs, and the RNeasy kit for mouse skin. To study T cell clonal expansion in alopecia areata, the researchers applied high-throughput TCRbeta sequencing to both the C3H/HeJ mouse model and human patients. The SALT score, which quantifies the percentage of affected scalp surface area, was used to measure disease severity in treated patients. Scalp clonality was compared among normal scalp (n=4), patchy alopecia areata scalp (n=8), and alopecia totalis/universalis scalp (n=8). Human TCRbeta sequencing covered scalp tissue and sorted CD4+ and CD8+ peripheral blood T cells from patchy and totalis/universalis alopecia areata patients and healthy controls. TCRbeta CDR3 regions were amplified by immunoSEQ multiplex PCR using 35 Vbeta forward and 13 Jbeta reverse primers. Patients stayed on tofacitinib for 6 to 18 months and then had 6 months of follow-up off drug so that delayed response and recurrence could be assessed. Tofacitinib-treated patients had biopsies at baseline and at 4 and 24 weeks of treatment, with a later scalp biopsy in several patients. What the study reported, not specific to this receptor: Scalp TCR repertoire analysis is complicated because resident alphabeta T cells in normal human skin are also sequenced, whereas mouse skin is dominated by gammadelta T cells. Tofacitinib significantly decreased scalp clonality and the number of expanded CD8+ clones among the top 100 scalp clones. Compared with mice, TCR sequences shared between patients were less clear, possibly partly because of HLA diversity across the patient population. Because the treated cohort was small and had only one nonresponder, larger studies are needed to examine links between baseline CD8+ expansion and response. Higher clonality and more expanded CD8+ clones were observed in lesional scalp than in normal scalp, particularly in alopecia totalis/universalis, a finding suggestive of antigenic drive. During tofacitinib treatment, many expanded lesional clones stuck around in both scalp and blood, and this persistence may partly explain why relapse happens after treatment is stopped.

The library was obtained by the immunoSEQ multiplex PCR assay. RNA was extracted from all samples and reverse transcribed into cDNA, which served as template for TCR sequencing. SuperScript III was used for first-strand cDNA synthesis, primed with a 2:1 mix of oligo-dT and random hexamers. A synthetic immune receptor repertoire was used to measure amplification bias, and any remaining bias was corrected computationally. The source study handled its data this way. Raw reads were preprocessed to remove errors, and CDR3 was defined according to IMGT conventions as the region from the conserved cysteine to phenylalanine. Clonality was computed as 1 minus the Shannon entropy, with the entropy normalized by log2 of the number of productive unique TCRs. Whether each scalp clone was CD4 or CD8 was inferred by checking scalp TCRbeta sequences against the CD4 and CD8 repertoires from sorted blood. TCRdb provides this immuneACCESS table in a form limited to in-frame rearrangements. Some clones are lacking; in checked studies, under half of them reflect an unresolved V gene, and why the rest are absent is not known. The V and J calls and clone size were taken over from that table, and D and trimming were inferred from the DNA. Across this sample there are 95,000 to 100,000 clones, with 55% to 70% seen only once. The top ten clones comprise around 17% of the sample.

V is clipped by 4 bases and J by 9 bases, and the sequence between their germline boundaries is 19 bases long. Per the germline V gene (reference sequence), MNHEY is the CDR1 and SMNVEV is the CDR2. Its CDR3 holds 16 amino acids, cysteine through phenylalanine. The DNA shown is the 48-base CDR3, in frame from base 1. The sample in question was CD8+ T cells sorted from blood, obtained at week 56, from a patient treated with tofacitinib. This clonotype originated in a human donor with alopecia areata. The chain was built from TRBV27 and TRBJ1-6; TRBD1 might be the D gene, on 5 matching bases. The DNA sequence is given as TGTGCCAGCAGTTCCCCGCCCCGGGACCCAACTTCACCCCTCCACTTT. The encoded protein is CASSSPPRDPTSPLHF.